Included here is one T cell receptor (beta chain) sequence, with context. The sample is drawn from a study of blood T cell repertoires in COVID-19. Study overall: COVID-19 samples from acute and convalescent phases originated in the United States, Italy and Spain. T cells, B-cell-depleted T cells, or PBMCs provided the cDNA or gDNA that served as material.

V lost 3 bases, J lost 8 bases, and 14 bases lay in between. The CDR3 runs 13 residues. Germline assignment: CDR1 SGHKS and CDR2 YYEKEE (reference sequence). Methods used by the authors: Amplification of reference gene primers was used by the study to estimate nucleated cell counts. TCRdb's table, derived via immunoSEQ multiplex PCR, lists solely in-frame clones and lacks some. The V and J calls and clone size come from that table; D and trimming were worked out from the DNA. The repertoire holds about 180,000 clones, with roughly nine tenths as singletons. This receptor was taken from a man aged 18 to 29 who had recovered from COVID-19. Source material: peripheral blood. The J gene is TRBJ1-1, the V gene TRBV5-5, with D hard to call. CDR3 bases: TGTGCCAGCAGCTCACTTGGAGGGATAGAAGCTTTCTTT. Translation: CASSSLGGIEAFF.